A single sample gave rise to the 11 T cell receptor beta chains below, sequenced in a study of Graves' ophthalmopathy and Graves' hyperthyroidism. TCR beta CDR3 regions were amplified from RNA transcripts. HTBI primers were used in a first-round RT-PCR, which preceded a second-round multiplex PCR. One entry per CDR3 protein, called by TCRdb with MiXCR from the multiplex PCR reads. The sample lists approximately 540,000 distinct CDR3 sequences; approximately 35% were seen once. Sequenced input: peripheral blood or thyroid tissue (not recorded which). The receptors shown here come from an adult man with Graves' hyperthyroidism.

This clonotype was found a few times. V usage is TRBV6-1 and J usage is TRBJ1-2, with D maybe TRBD1 (6 bases). The germline V gene has CDR1 MNHNS and CDR2 SASEGT. Trimming removed 11 bases at V and 4 bases at J, with 20 bases between. The CDR3 is 14 residues long. DNA for the CDR3: TGTGCCGTGGAAGGACAGCTAATATTCTATGGCTACACCTTC. Amino acid sequence: CAVEGQLIFYGYTF.

This clonotype was found a few times. The chain recombines TRBV12-3 or TRBV12-4 with TRBJ2-7; the match to TRBD2 covers 9 bases. This CDR3 spans 15 amino acids. After removal of 0 bases from V and 6 bases from J, the junction contained 6 bases not matched to a gene. The CDR3 DNA reads as TGTGCCAGCAGTTTAGCAGGAGCGGGAGGACGCGAGCAGTACTTC. Translation gives CASSLAGAGGREQYF.

The chain has TRBV7-9 and TRBJ2-5; D remains unclear. The end of the DNA is better explained by TRBJ2-1, so the J call may be wrong. The germline gives CDR1 SEHNR, CDR2 FQNEAQ (reference sequence). The length of the CDR3 is 13 residues. This CDR3 is CASSQLEKETQFF. CDR3 coding DNA: TGTGCCAGCAGCCAATTGGAAAAGGAGACCCAGTTCTTC.

The chain carries TRBV5-1 and TRBJ2-3; D not certain. The CDR3 is made up of 14 amino acids. The germline V gene has CDR1 SGHRS and CDR2 YFSETQ. Trimming pared 4 bases from V and 0 bases from J, leaving 9 bases between. CDR3 DNA sequence: TGCGCCAGCAGCATACCGGACAGCACAGATACGCAGTATTTT. Translated: CASSIPDSTDTQYF.

This clonotype has more than one count but fewer than ten. One junction end disagrees with the germline gene, perhaps due to a read error. This chain connects TRBV29-1 to TRBJ2-1; 10 bases agree with TRBD2. The CDR3 length is 13 residues. The germline V gene encodes CDR1 SQVTM and CDR2 ANQGSEA. This chain's CDR3 is CSVEPSGRNGQFF. The CDR3 region has the DNA TGCAGCGTTGAGCCTAGCGGGAGAAATGGGCAGTTCTTC.

The chain has TRBV10-3 and TRBJ1-4, with D maybe TRBD1 (6 bases). The CDR3 length is 14 residues. CDR1 ENHRY and CDR2 SYGVKD come from the germline V gene. Between the trimmed V and J ends, which lost 7 bases and 5 bases, there was a span of 14 bases. The CDR3: CAIIGDQGNEKLFF. In DNA, the CDR3 is TGTGCCATCATTGGGGACCAGGGGAATGAAAAACTGTTTTTT.

V gene TRBV27 combines with J gene TRBJ1-2, with D perhaps matching TRBD1 (5 bases). Germline-derived CDR1 and CDR2 are MNHEY and SMNVEV (reference sequence). This CDR3 contains 13 residues. V shed 5 bases and J shed 7 bases, with 14 bases lying between them. CDR3 in DNA: TGTGCCAGCAGTCGGGACGGGGTCGCTGGCTACACCTTC. Amino acids: CASSRDGVAGYTF.

This rearrangement joins TRBV12-3 or TRBV12-4 to TRBJ2-1; D might be TRBD1 (6 bases). The CDR3 has 16 residues. V was cut by 6 bases and J by 3 bases, with 18 bases left in between. The CDR3 DNA is TGTGCCAGCAGCATGAGGGGGAGATCGCTCTACAATGAGCAGTTCTTC. Its translation: CASSMRGRSLYNEQFF.

The chain recombines TRBV5-1 with TRBJ1-2; D call uncertain. The CDR3 runs to 15 residues. V lost 0 bases and J 5 bases, leaving 14 bases between the germline ends. CDR1 SGHRS and CDR2 YFSETQ come from the germline V gene. DNA for the CDR3: TGCGCCAGCAGCTTGGATGTCCCCAGTCCGTATGGCTACACCTTC. Translation gives CASSLDVPSPYGYTF. Based on the CDR3 plus reference TRBV5-1 and TRBJ1-2, the full variable domain is KAGVTQTPRYLIKTRGQQVTLSCSPISGHRSVSWYQQTPGQGLQFLFEYFSETQRNKGNFPGRFSGRQFSNSRSEMNVSTLELGDSALYLCASSLDVPSPYGYTFGSGTRLTVV.

The chain couples TRBV15 to TRBJ1-2; 8 bases line up with TRBD1. The germline CDR1 and CDR2 sequences are LNHNV and YYDKDF (reference sequence). The CDR3 spans 15 residues. V lost 3 bases, J lost 4 bases, and 7 bases stayed unmatched. DNA of the CDR3: TGTGCCACCAGCAGCTTCACAGGGGGGGGCTATGGCTACACCTTC. Translation gives CATSSFTGGGYGYTF.

The table lists this clonotype with many counts. This sequence joins TRBV12-3 or TRBV12-4 and TRBJ2-2, with 8 bases matching TRBD1. V was pared by 10 bases and J by 4 bases, with 11 bases of the junction left unmatched. The CDR3 is 15 amino acids. The CDR3: CATASQGAITGELFF. The CDR3 region has the DNA TGTGCCACAGCATCCCAGGGGGCAATCACCGGGGAGCTGTTTTTT.